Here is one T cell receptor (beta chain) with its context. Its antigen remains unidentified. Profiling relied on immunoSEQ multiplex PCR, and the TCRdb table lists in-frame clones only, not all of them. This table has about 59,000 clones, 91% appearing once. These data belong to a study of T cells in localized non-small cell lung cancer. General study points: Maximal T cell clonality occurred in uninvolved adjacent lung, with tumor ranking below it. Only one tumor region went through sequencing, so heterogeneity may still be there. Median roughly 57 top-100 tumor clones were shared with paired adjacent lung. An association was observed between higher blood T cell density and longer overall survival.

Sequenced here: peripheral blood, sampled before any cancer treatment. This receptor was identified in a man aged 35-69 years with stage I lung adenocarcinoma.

CDR3 nucleotide sequence: TGCAGCGTTGAAGACCATGAGCGGGGAACCTACAATGAGCAGTTCTTC. It codes for CSVEDHERGTYNEQFF. The chain joins TRBV29-1 to TRBJ2-1; 7 nucleotides match TRBD2. Germline values: CDR1 SQVTM, CDR2 ANQGSEA. The CDR3 is 16 amino acids. The J segment lost 2 bases and the V segment lost 0 bases, leaving 7 bases of the junction unmatched.